A selection of T cell receptor beta chains follows, all from one sample in a study of shared T cell receptors in the human thymus. This table comes from immunoSEQ multiplex PCR, and its TCRdb copy is limited to in-frame clones, with some not included. The sample carries about 660,000 clones, 70% to 90% recorded once. The data also belong to a second study, concerning human thymus T cells.

The sample comprised thymocytes. The receptor set was obtained from a boy younger than two with a congenital heart defect. Both conserved end residues are trimmed from each CDR3. Each record gives: J gene, V gene, D gene, CDR3 protein. A D gene is named only where the DNA matches it firmly.

j_gene: TRBJ2-7
v_gene: TRBV6-5
d_gene: TRBD1
CDR3aa: ASSYSGTGSLYEQY

j_gene: TRBJ1-2
v_gene: TRBV29-1
d_gene: TRBD1
CDR3aa: SVLQGSYGYT

j_gene: TRBJ1-3
v_gene: TRBV10-3
d_gene: -
CDR3aa: AISDSTGQKGAIY

j_gene: TRBJ2-5
v_gene: TRBV7-9
d_gene: -
CDR3aa: ASSGALQETQY

j_gene: TRBJ2-5
v_gene: TRBV15
d_gene: TRBD1
CDR3aa: ATSFSPPGGRETQY

j_gene: TRBJ2-7
v_gene: TRBV14
d_gene: -
CDR3aa: ASSQDVGTPLS

j_gene: TRBJ2-3
v_gene: TRBV7-3
d_gene: -
CDR3aa: ASSPAREFGTQY

j_gene: TRBJ2-7
v_gene: TRBV19
d_gene: -
CDR3aa: ASSGRTGNYEQY

j_gene: TRBJ2-5
v_gene: TRBV10-3
d_gene: TRBD2
CDR3aa: AISESLGGQETQY

j_gene: TRBJ2-7
v_gene: TRBV4-2
d_gene: TRBD2
CDR3aa: ASSQEERLAGVREQY

j_gene: TRBJ2-7
v_gene: TRBV4-2
d_gene: TRBD2
CDR3aa: ASSQDMVQRERIEQY

j_gene: TRBJ2-2
v_gene: TRBV4-2
d_gene: -
CDR3aa: ASSQAPGKDTGELF

j_gene: TRBJ1-2
v_gene: TRBV7-9
d_gene: -
CDR3aa: ASSLTGVDGYT

j_gene: TRBJ2-7
v_gene: TRBV13
d_gene: TRBD2
CDR3aa: ASSGTGTSGRLSYEQY

j_gene: TRBJ2-3
v_gene: TRBV10-2
d_gene: -
CDR3aa: ASSEDSPTDTQY

j_gene: TRBJ2-1
v_gene: TRBV30
d_gene: TRBD2
CDR3aa: AWSVWPGGRDPEQF

j_gene: TRBJ2-3
v_gene: TRBV7-2
d_gene: -
CDR3aa: ASSLTSAPGDYTDTQY

j_gene: TRBJ2-2
v_gene: TRBV15
d_gene: -
CDR3aa: ATSSPYRVVTGELF

j_gene: TRBJ1-5
v_gene: TRBV6-1
d_gene: -
CDR3aa: ASSEEGFNQPQH

j_gene: TRBJ2-2
v_gene: TRBV4-3
d_gene: TRBD2
CDR3aa: ASSREGLAGALGLNTGELF

j_gene: TRBJ2-7
v_gene: TRBV28
d_gene: TRBD1
CDR3aa: ASSAIIPTGAYEQY

j_gene: TRBJ2-7
v_gene: TRBV7-9
d_gene: TRBD1
CDR3aa: ASSYWDRAGDEQY

j_gene: TRBJ2-7
v_gene: TRBV6-1
d_gene: TRBD1
CDR3aa: AVRGQGFNEQY

j_gene: TRBJ2-3
v_gene: TRBV10-2
d_gene: -
CDR3aa: ASSDGLVTDTQY

j_gene: TRBJ1-2
v_gene: TRBV9
d_gene: TRBD1
CDR3aa: ASSGRQGGEGYT

j_gene: TRBJ2-5
v_gene: TRBV28
d_gene: TRBD2
CDR3aa: ASSCPKGTSVSGETQY

j_gene: TRBJ1-4
v_gene: TRBV13
d_gene: TRBD1
CDR3aa: ASSLGQGGEKLF

j_gene: TRBJ2-3
v_gene: TRBV15
d_gene: -
CDR3aa: ATSRDPRRGQITQY

j_gene: TRBJ2-3
v_gene: TRBV5-6
d_gene: -
CDR3aa: ASGGGENTQY

j_gene: TRBJ2-7
v_gene: TRBV2
d_gene: TRBD1
CDR3aa: ASSEAPPRQGSYEQY

j_gene: TRBJ2-3
v_gene: TRBV4-3
d_gene: -
CDR3aa: ASSQELVSGSTDTQY

j_gene: TRBJ1-1
v_gene: TRBV4-1
d_gene: TRBD1
CDR3aa: ASSHRQGPEYTEAF

j_gene: TRBJ2-5
v_gene: TRBV4-1
d_gene: TRBD2
CDR3aa: ASSQEGRGGETQY

j_gene: TRBJ2-7
v_gene: TRBV4-3
d_gene: TRBD2
CDR3aa: AYRPGLAGPNSAYEQY

j_gene: TRBJ2-3
v_gene: TRBV10-1
d_gene: -
CDR3aa: ASSESRNTDTQY

j_gene: TRBJ1-2
v_gene: TRBV2
d_gene: -
CDR3aa: ASSDRPYT

j_gene: TRBJ1-5
v_gene: TRBV25-1
d_gene: -
CDR3aa: ASSESGEQPQH

j_gene: TRBJ2-1
v_gene: TRBV4-3
d_gene: -
CDR3aa: ASSHPDWSEQF

j_gene: TRBJ2-4
v_gene: TRBV7-2
d_gene: -
CDR3aa: ASSLAGWRGTAKNIQY

j_gene: TRBJ2-1
v_gene: TRBV4-3
d_gene: TRBD1
CDR3aa: ASSQELGQSHNEQF

j_gene: TRBJ2-3
v_gene: TRBV6-4
d_gene: -
CDR3aa: ASSFRSSSTDTQY

j_gene: TRBJ2-2
v_gene: TRBV15
d_gene: TRBD2
CDR3aa: ATSRDYSSGRAGSTGELF

j_gene: TRBJ2-1
v_gene: TRBV9
d_gene: TRBD2
CDR3aa: ASSVHGTSGYNEQF

j_gene: TRBJ2-7
v_gene: TRBV11-2
d_gene: -
CDR3aa: ASSLARESKLRVYEQY

j_gene: TRBJ1-4
v_gene: TRBV5-4
d_gene: TRBD1
CDR3aa: ASSFMAGGDEKLF

j_gene: TRBJ2-5
v_gene: TRBV4-1
d_gene: TRBD2
CDR3aa: ASSQGRALTARLAAGETQY

j_gene: TRBJ2-1
v_gene: TRBV4-3
d_gene: TRBD2
CDR3aa: ASSQDGGRDNEQF

j_gene: TRBJ1-1
v_gene: TRBV28
d_gene: TRBD1
CDR3aa: ASRYRGRNTEAF

j_gene: TRBJ1-5
v_gene: TRBV30
d_gene: -
CDR3aa: AWSKDSLRDQPQH

j_gene: TRBJ2-1
v_gene: TRBV27
d_gene: -
CDR3aa: ASTPYPNNEQF

j_gene: TRBJ2-7
v_gene: TRBV7-6
d_gene: -
CDR3aa: ASSPDNYEQY

j_gene: TRBJ2-7
v_gene: TRBV28
d_gene: TRBD1
CDR3aa: ASSRGQTYEQY

j_gene: TRBJ1-3
v_gene: TRBV23-1
d_gene: -
CDR3aa: ASSHINRGNTIY

j_gene: TRBJ1-1
v_gene: TRBV5-4
d_gene: TRBD1
CDR3aa: ASTLGVGIGQGGNTEAF

j_gene: TRBJ1-2
v_gene: TRBV11-2
d_gene: TRBD1
CDR3aa: ASSSRQGDGYT

j_gene: TRBJ1-1
v_gene: TRBV7-2
d_gene: TRBD1
CDR3aa: ASSLVPREGQGSTEAF

j_gene: TRBJ1-5
v_gene: TRBV11-2
d_gene: -
CDR3aa: ASSLETGRGHQPQH